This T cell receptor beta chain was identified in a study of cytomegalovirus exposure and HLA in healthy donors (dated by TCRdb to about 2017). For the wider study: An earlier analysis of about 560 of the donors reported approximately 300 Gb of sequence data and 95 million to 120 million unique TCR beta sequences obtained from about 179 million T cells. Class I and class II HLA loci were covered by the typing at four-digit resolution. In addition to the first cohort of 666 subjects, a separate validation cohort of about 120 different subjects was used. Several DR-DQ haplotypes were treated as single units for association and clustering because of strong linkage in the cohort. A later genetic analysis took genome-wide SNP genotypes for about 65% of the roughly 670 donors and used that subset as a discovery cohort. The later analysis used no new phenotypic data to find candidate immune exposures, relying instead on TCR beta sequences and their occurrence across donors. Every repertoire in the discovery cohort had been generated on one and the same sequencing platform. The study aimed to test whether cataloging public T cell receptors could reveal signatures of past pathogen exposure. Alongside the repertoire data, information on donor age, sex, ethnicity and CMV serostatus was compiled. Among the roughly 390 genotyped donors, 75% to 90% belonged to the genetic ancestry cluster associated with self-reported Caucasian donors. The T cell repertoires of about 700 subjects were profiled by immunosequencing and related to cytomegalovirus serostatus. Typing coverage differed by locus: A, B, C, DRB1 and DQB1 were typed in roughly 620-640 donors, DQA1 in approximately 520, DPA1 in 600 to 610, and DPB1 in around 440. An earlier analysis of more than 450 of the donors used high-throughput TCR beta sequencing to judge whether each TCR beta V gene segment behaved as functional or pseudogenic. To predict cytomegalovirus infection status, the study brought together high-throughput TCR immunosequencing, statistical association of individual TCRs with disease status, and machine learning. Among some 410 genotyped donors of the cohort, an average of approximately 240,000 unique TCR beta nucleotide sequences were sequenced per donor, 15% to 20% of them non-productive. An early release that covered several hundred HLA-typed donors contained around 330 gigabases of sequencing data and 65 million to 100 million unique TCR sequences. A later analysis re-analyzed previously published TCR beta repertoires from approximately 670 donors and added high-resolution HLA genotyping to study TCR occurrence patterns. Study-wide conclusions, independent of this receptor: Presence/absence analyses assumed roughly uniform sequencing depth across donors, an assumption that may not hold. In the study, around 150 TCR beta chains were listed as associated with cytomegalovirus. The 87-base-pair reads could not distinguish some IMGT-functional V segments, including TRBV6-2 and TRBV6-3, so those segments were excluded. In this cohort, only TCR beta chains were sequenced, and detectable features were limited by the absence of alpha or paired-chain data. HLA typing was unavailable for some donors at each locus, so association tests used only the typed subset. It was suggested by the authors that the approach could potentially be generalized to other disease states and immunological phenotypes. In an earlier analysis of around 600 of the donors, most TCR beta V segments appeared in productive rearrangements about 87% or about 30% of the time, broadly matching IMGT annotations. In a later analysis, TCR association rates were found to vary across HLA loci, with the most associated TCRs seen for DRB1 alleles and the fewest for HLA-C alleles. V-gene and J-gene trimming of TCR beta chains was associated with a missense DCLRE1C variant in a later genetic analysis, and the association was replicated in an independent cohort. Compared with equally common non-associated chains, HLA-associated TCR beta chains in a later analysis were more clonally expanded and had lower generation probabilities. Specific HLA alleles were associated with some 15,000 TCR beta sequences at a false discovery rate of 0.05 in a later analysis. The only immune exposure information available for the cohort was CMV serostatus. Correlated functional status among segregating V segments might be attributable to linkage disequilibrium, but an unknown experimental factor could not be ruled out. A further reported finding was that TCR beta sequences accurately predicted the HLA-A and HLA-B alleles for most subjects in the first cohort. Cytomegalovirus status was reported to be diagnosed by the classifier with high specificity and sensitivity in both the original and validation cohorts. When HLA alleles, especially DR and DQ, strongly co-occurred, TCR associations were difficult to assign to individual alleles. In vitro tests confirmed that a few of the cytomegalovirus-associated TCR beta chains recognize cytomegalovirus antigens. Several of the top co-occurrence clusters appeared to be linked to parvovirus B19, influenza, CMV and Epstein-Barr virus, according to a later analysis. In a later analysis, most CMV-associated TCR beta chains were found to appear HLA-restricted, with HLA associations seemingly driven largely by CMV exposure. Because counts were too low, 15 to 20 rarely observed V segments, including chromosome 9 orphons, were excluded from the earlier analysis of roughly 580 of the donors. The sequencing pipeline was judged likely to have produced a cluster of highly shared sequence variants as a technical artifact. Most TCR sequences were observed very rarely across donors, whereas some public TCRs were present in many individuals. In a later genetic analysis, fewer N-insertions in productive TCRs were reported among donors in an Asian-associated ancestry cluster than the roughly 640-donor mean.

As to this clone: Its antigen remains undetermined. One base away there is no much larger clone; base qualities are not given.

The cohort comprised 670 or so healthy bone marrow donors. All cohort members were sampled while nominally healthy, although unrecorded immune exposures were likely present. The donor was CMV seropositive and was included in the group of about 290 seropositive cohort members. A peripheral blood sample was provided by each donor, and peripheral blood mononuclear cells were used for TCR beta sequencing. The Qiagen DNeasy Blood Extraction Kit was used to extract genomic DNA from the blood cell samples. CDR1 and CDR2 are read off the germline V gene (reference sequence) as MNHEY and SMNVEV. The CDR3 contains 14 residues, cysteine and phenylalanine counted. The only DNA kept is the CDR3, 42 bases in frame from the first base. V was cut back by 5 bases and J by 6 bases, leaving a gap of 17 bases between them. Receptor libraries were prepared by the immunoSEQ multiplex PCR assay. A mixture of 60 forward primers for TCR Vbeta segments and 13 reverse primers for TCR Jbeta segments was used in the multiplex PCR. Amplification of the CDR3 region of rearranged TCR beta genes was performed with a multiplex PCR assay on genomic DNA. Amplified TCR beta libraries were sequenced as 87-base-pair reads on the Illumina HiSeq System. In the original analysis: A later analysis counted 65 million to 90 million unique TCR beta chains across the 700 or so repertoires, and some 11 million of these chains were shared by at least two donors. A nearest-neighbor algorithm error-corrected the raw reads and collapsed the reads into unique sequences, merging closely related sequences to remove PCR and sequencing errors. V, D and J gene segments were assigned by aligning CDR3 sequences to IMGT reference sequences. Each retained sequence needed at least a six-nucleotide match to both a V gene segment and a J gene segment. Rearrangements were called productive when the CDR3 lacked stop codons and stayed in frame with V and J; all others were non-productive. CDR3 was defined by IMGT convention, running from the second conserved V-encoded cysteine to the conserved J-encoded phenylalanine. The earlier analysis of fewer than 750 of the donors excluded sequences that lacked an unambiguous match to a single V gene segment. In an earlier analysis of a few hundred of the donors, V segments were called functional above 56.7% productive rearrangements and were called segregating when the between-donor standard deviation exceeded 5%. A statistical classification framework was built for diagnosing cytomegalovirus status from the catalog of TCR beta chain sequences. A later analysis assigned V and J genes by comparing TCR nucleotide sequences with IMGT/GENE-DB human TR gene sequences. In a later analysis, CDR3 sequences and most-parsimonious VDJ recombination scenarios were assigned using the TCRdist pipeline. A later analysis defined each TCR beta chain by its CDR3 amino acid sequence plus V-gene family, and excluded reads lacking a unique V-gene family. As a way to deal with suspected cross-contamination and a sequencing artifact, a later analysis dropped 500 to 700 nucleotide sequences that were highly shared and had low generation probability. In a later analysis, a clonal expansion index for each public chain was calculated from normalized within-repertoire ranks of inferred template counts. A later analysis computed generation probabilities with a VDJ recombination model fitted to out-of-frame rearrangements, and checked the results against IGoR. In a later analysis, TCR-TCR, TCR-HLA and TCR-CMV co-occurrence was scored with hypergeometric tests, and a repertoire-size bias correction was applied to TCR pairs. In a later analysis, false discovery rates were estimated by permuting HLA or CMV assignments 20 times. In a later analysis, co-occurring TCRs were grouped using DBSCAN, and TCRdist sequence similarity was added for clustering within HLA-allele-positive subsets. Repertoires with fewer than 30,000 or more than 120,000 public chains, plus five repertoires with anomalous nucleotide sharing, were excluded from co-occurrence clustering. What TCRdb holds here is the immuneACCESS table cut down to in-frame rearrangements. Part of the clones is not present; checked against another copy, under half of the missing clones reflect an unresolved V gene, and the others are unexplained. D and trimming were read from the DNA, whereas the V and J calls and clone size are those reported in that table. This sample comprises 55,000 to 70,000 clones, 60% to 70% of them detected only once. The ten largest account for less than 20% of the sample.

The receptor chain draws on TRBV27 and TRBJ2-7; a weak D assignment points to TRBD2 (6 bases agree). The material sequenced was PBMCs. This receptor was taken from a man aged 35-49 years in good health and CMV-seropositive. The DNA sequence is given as TGTGCCAGCAGTGACGGACACGGGACTGCCGAGCAGTACTTC. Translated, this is CASSDGHGTAEQYF.